The following is a TCR beta chain sequence with its context. At one end the junction does not follow the germline gene, possibly because of a read error. Thyroid surgery was performed in patients who had received no treatment beforehand. The CDR3 is 13 amino acids. Looked up from germline, CDR1 is MNHEY and CDR2 is SMNVEV (reference sequence). The record originates from a study of metastatic and nonmetastatic thyroid tumors. TCRdb reprocessed the PCR reads via MiXCR. The repertoire has around 20,000 clones, approximately 10% of them found once; the top ten carry about 7.3%. The clonotype was recovered from a female donor with papillary thyroid cancer or a benign thyroid nodule (not recorded which). Some clones in this sample may be carry-over from other donors' samples. The rearrangement links TRBV27 to TRBJ2-7; 7 bases line up with TRBD2. The sequencing sample was made of blood. The CDR3 bases are TGTGCCGGCAGTACCCGACTAGCATACGAGCAGTACTTC. This encodes CAGSTRLAYEQYF.